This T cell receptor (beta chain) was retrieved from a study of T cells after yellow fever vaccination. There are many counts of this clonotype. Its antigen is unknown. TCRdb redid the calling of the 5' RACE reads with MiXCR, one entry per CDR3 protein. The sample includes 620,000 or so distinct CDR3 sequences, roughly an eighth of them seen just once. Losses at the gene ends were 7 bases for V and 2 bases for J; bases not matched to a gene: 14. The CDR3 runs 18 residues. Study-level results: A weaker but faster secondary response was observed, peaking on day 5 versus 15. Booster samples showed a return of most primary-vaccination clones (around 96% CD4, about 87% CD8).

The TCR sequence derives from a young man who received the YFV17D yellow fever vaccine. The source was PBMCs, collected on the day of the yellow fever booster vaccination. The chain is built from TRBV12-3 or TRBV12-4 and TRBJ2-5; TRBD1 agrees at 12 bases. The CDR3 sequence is CASTPRGQGAGGQETQYF. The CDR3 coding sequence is TGTGCCAGCACCCCCCGGGGACAGGGGGCCGGGGGGCAAGAGACCCAGTACTTC.